This TCR beta chain was observed in a study of molecular identifiers for immune sequencing clone quantification. This clonotype has a handful of counts. Its antigen is unknown. Regarding the study as a whole: Clones exceeding 20 RNA copies carried over 97% of effector molecules but under 1% of naive-cell molecules. Underestimation of highly expanded clone sizes could arise where identical TCR molecules share a barcode.

TCRdb used MiXCR to reprocess the PCR reads, holding one entry per CDR3 protein. The sample includes about 500,000 distinct CDR3 sequences, about 21% of them seen just once. Sorting selected naive CD8 T cells with a CD8+CD4-CCR7+CD45RA+ phenotype. Germline values: CDR1 MNHEY, CDR2 SVGEGT. CDR3 length: 18 residues. The J segment lost 3 bases and the V segment lost 5 bases, leaving 10 bases of the junction unmatched. V and J are TRBV6-2 or TRBV6-3 and TRBJ2-2, with 12 bases fitting TRBD1. This TCR was sampled from a human donor in good health. Some libraries in this study had Jurkat cell RNA spiked in. Material for sequencing was naive CD8+ T cells from blood, with Jurkat cell RNA spiked in. Indicated subset: FACS-sorted CD8+CD4-CCR7+CD45RA+ naive T cells. In DNA form, the CDR3 reads TGTGCCAGCAGTCCGCTCCCGGGACAGGGGGCCCACACCGGGGAGCTGTTTTTT. Translation: CASSPLPGQGAHTGELFF.